This T cell receptor beta chain stems from a study of cytomegalovirus exposure and HLA in healthy donors. Data came from immunoSEQ multiplex PCR; TCRdb stores just in-frame clones and leaves some out. The top ten clones hold 1.5% to 2% of a sample with under 250,000 clones, roughly 87% of them seen once. Germline V CDR1 and CDR2: SNHLY, FYNNEI. Trimming took 6 bases from V and 1 from J, leaving 9 bases between them. CDR3 length: 13 residues. This clone is a singleton in its sample. What was sequenced was PBMCs. The V gene is TRBV2, the J gene TRBJ1-1; perhaps TRBD1 as D (5 bases). This clonotype was obtained from a woman aged 18 to 35 in good health and CMV-seropositive. The CDR3 nucleotides are TGTGCCAGCAGGCCCGGGGGGAACACTGAAGCTTTCTTT. It specifies CASRPGGNTEAFF.